The 8 T cell receptor beta chains below were found in one sample sequenced in a study of Graves' ophthalmopathy and Graves' hyperthyroidism. The authors amplified TCR beta CDR3 regions, and they did so from RNA transcripts for repertoire sequencing. First-round RT-PCR employed HTBI primers, with a second-round multiplex PCR after it. TCRdb reprocessed the multiplex PCR reads via MiXCR and lists one record per CDR3 protein. The sample yields approximately 500,000 distinct CDR3 sequences, about an eighth seen once. Sequencing was done on a sample of blood. The receptors were sampled from a woman aged 25 to 39 with Graves' ophthalmopathy.

The chain joins TRBV6-2 or TRBV6-3 to TRBJ2-5; 7 nucleotides match TRBD1. With V trimmed by 5 bases and J by 7 bases, 4 bases remained unmatched. The CDR3 is 12 amino acids. Germline assignment: CDR1 MNHEY and CDR2 SVGEGT. CDR3 sequence: CASSDRVGTQYF. CDR3 sequence (DNA): TGTGCCAGCAGTGACAGGGTTGGGACCCAGTACTTC.

The chain couples TRBV20-1 to TRBJ1-5; TRBD1 matches 7 bases. From germline, CDR1 is DFQATT and CDR2 SNEGSKA (reference sequence). V was pared by 3 bases and J by 7 bases, with 12 bases of the junction left unmatched. The CDR3 contains 15 residues. CDR3 in amino acids: CSASDEPTGNQPQHF. In DNA, the CDR3 is TGCAGTGCTAGTGATGAACCGACAGGGAACCAGCCCCAGCATTTT.

This clonotype was picked up many times. This chain joins TRBV12-3 or TRBV12-4 and TRBJ2-5, with D perhaps being TRBD1 or TRBD2 (5 bases each). V was pared by 7 bases and J by 3 bases, with 18 bases between. CDR3 size: 15 residues. In DNA form, the CDR3 reads TGTGCCAGCACCTTAAACGGGGCCCGAAAAGAGACCCAGTACTTC. Protein product: CASTLNGARKETQYF.

There are many counts of this clonotype. As DNA, the CDR3 is TGCAGCGTCCTAGAGGCCCGTACCTACGAGCAGTACTTC. It translates to CSVLEARTYEQYF. The V and J genes are TRBV29-1 and TRBJ2-7, with D unresolved. Trimming took 6 bases from V and 2 from J, leaving 14 bases between them. This CDR3 has 13 amino acids. Germline-derived CDR1 and CDR2 are SQVTM and ANQGSEA.

In this sample, this clonotype turned up many times. At one of its ends the junction is not consistent with the germline gene, which may arise from a read error. The CDR3 nucleotides are TGTGCCAGCAGTTACTCGACGTGGTGGGACCAGGAGACCCAGTACTTC. Residues: CASSYSTWWDQETQYF. V gene TRBV6-2 or TRBV6-3 combines with J gene TRBJ2-5; either TRBD1 or TRBD2 may supply D (5 bases each). CDR3 length equals 16 residues. The germline V gene encodes CDR1 MNHEY and CDR2 SVGEGT.

This clonotype has a count of ten or more. No DNA is shown, since the ends of the CDR3 on it are uncertain; the CDR3 is the one TCRdb lists. This sequence joins TRBV12-3 or TRBV12-4 and TRBJ1-2; the D call of TRBD1 is as the table states it, not checked on the DNA. Including both end residues, the CDR3 is 17 amino acids long. The CDR3 reads CASSFLADKPAPYGYTF.

This clonotype was seen ten or more times. The chain uses TRBV6-5 and TRBJ2-5; 8 nucleotides align to TRBD2. Unmatched junction bases numbered 7, after V lost 2 bases and J lost 5 bases. The CDR3 runs 15 residues. Germline V gene lookup returns CDR1 MNHEY and CDR2 SVGAGI. The CDR3 reads CASSYSGSTWETQYF. CDR3 sequence (DNA): TGTGCCAGCAGTTACAGCGGGAGTACGTGGGAGACCCAGTACTTC.

In this sample, this clonotype turned up many times. The gene calls are TRBV19 and TRBJ1-1; tentative D call: TRBD1 (5 bases). Germline V gives CDR1 LNHDA, CDR2 SQIVND (reference sequence). This CDR3 has 14 residues. Trimming removed 6 bases at V and 5 bases at J, with 16 bases between. This CDR3 is CASSPTAGRTEAFF. CDR3 nucleotide sequence: TGTGCCAGTAGCCCCACGGCAGGGAGGACTGAAGCTTTCTTT.